Listed here is a single T cell receptor (beta chain). Its specificity is not known. The data derive from a study of cytomegalovirus exposure and HLA in healthy donors. For the study at large: One earlier analysis, a look at about 179 million T cells, found some 110 million unique TCR beta sequences.

Whole-study results and caveats: In a later analysis, compared with equally common non-associated chains, HLA-associated beta chains were more expanded. In presence/absence analyses, roughly uniform sequencing depth across donors was assumed.

PCR primers comprised 60 Vbeta and 13 Jbeta primers. Libraries were prepared by immunoSEQ multiplex PCR; TCRdb keeps only in-frame clonotypes and omits some of them. The sample consists of under 130,000 clones, 60% to 85% of them appearing once. With 0 bases clipped from V and 5 bases from J, the junction kept 7 bases outside the gene matches. The CDR3 consists of 17 residues. Per the germline V gene, CDR1 is MRHNA and CDR2 is SNTAGT. The chain links TRBV6-4 to TRBJ2-2; 9 bases line up with TRBD1. Sequencing input: PBMCs. The TCR was taken from a female donor in good health and CMV-seropositive. CDR3 loop: CASSDSAGTGITGELFF. As DNA, the CDR3 is TGTGCCAGCAGTGACTCCGCCGGGACAGGGATAACCGGGGAGCTGTTTTTT.